Below are 10 T cell receptor beta chains sequenced from a single sample in a study of CD8 T cell repertoires and HIV-1 epitope variants. Sequenced by immunoSEQ multiplex PCR; TCRdb stores in-frame clones only, minus some. This table holds thousands of clones, 65% to 70% found once. Their target antigens are unknown. The sequenced sample consisted of cultured CD8+ T cells derived from PBMCs. The origin of the receptors is a male donor with HIV.

This chain's CDR3 is CASSVGDSLTTDTQYF. The CDR3 bases are TGTGCCAGCAGCGTGGGAGATTCGTTGACCACAGATACGCAGTATTTT. V usage is TRBV9 and J usage is TRBJ2-3; D is perhaps TRBD2 (5 bases). This CDR3 spans 16 amino acids. Trimming took off 2 bases at V and 2 bases at J, with 15 bases between the two ends. Per germline, CDR1 SGDLS and CDR2 YYNGEE.

The rearrangement uses TRBV5-8 and TRBJ2-3; a weak D match, TRBD1 (6 bases). The V end lost 4 bases, the J end lost 4 bases, and 19 bases lay between the germline ends. The CDR3 has 16 residues. Germline assignment: CDR1 SGHTS and CDR2 YDEGEE. CDR3 DNA sequence: TGTGCCAGCAGCGCGCGTATACAGGGAATTTCAGATACGCAGTATTTT. Its translation: CASSARIQGISDTQYF.

The V and J genes are TRBV10-3 and TRBJ2-7; the match to TRBD1 covers 8 bases. Germline V gene lookup returns CDR1 ENHRY and CDR2 SYGVKD. J gave up 4 bases and V 3 bases, and 5 bases lay outside the gene matches. This CDR3 spans 14 amino acids. CDR3 bases: TGTGCCATCAGTGACCGGGACAGGAGTTACGAGCAGTACTTC. This sequence encodes CAISDRDRSYEQYF.

In its sample, this clone was seen a few times. The chain is built from TRBV30 and TRBJ1-5; possibly TRBD1 for D (5 bases). V lost 2 bases, J lost 5 bases, and 10 bases lay in between. Per the germline V gene, CDR1 is GTSNPN and CDR2 is SVGIG (reference sequence). CDR3 length: 13 residues. The CDR3 nucleotides read TGTGCCTGGAGTCCCCGGGGGGATCAGCCCCAGCATTTT. This codes for CAWSPRGDQPQHF.

Only one count was recorded for this clone. The V gene is TRBV4-3, the J gene TRBJ2-7; D is possibly TRBD2 (5 bases). In germline, CDR1 is LGHNA, CDR2 YSLEER. The CDR3 length is 15 residues. V was trimmed by 1 base and J by 2 bases, leaving 12 bases between them. The CDR3 nucleotides are TGCGCCAGCAGCCAAGCCCTCGGGGAGACCTACGAGCAGTACTTC. The encoded protein is CASSQALGETYEQYF.

V gene TRBV4-3 combines with J gene TRBJ2-1, with TRBD2 matching 9 bases. The CDR3 spans 16 residues. The germline V gene has CDR1 LGHNA and CDR2 YSLEER. V shed 0 bases and J 3 bases; nucleotides not matched to a gene: 3. CDR3 sequence reads: CASSQDTSGRYNEQFF. The CDR3 region has the DNA TGCGCCAGCAGCCAAGACACTAGCGGGCGCTACAATGAGCAGTTCTTC.

The chain has TRBV5-5 and TRBJ1-5; D is undetermined. V was cut by 2 bases and J by 1 base, with 4 bases left in between. CDR1 is SGHKS, CDR2 YYEKEE, per germline (reference sequence). The CDR3 totals 13 residues. CDR3 sequence reads: CASSFNSNQPQHF. In nucleotides, the CDR3 is TGTGCCAGCAGCTTCAACAGCAATCAGCCCCAGCATTTT.

The chain couples TRBV7-7 to TRBJ2-5; D not certain. The V and J ends lost 5 bases and 1 base respectively, with 8 bases between them. The CDR3 has 13 amino acids. Looked up from germline, CDR1 is SSHAT and CDR2 is FNYEAQ (reference sequence). The DNA for the CDR3 is TGTGCCAGCAGCCGTGACTTCCAAGAGACCCAGTACTTC. Its translation is CASSRDFQETQYF.

The gene calls are TRBV6-5 and TRBJ1-1, with TRBD1 matching 7 bases. The V segment lost 0 bases and the J segment 5 bases; nucleotides outside the gene matches: 6. Germline CDR1 and CDR2: MNHEY and SVGAGI. There are 15 residues in the CDR3. The DNA for the CDR3 is TGTGCCAGCAGTTACTCGGACAGGCTTAGGACTGAAGCTTTCTTT. Translating gives CASSYSDRLRTEAFF.

This clone was picked up a small number of times. This chain uses TRBV10-1 with TRBJ2-7, with 11 bases identical to TRBD1. The V gene end was trimmed by 6 bases and the J gene end by 4 bases; junction bases not matched to a gene: 8. This CDR3 has 15 amino acids. Germline CDR1 and CDR2: WNHNN and SYGVQD (reference sequence). The CDR3: CASSLGQGAPYEQYF. DNA of the CDR3: TGCGCCAGCAGCCTCGGACAGGGGGCGCCGTACGAGCAGTACTTC.